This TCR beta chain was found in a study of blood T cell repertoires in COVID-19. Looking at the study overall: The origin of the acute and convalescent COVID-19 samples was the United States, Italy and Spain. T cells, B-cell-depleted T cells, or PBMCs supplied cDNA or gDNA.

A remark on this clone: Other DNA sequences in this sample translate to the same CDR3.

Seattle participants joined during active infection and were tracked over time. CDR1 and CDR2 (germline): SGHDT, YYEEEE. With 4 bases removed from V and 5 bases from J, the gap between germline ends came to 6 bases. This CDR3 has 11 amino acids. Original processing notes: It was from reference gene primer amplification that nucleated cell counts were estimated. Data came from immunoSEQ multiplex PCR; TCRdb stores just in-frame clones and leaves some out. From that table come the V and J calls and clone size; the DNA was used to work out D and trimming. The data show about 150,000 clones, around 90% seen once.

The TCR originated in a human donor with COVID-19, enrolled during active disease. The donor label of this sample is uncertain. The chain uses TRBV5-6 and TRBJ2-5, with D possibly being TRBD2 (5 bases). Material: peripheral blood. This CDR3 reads CASSREETQYF. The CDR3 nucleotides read TGTGCCAGCAGCAGGGAGGAGACCCAGTACTTC.